Below, one T cell receptor (beta chain) is given with its context. A sample-barcoded 5' primer and a J-beta primer mix were used in a second PCR of roughly 7 to 11 cycles. TCRdb reprocessed the 5' RACE reads via MiXCR and lists one record per CDR3 protein. The data contain more than 600,000 distinct CDR3 sequences, more than 20% of them singletons. This sample stems from a study of blood T cells in healthy people across ages. The CDR3 covers 15 residues. V lost 5 bases, J lost 2 bases, and 15 bases lay in between. The same specimen was also included in a second study, on T cells of mothers and their children.

The source is a boy between 10 and 17 years old in good health. Sequenced: blood. The chain combines TRBV12-3 or TRBV12-4 with TRBJ1-2, with D maybe TRBD1 (5 bases). CDR3 sequence reads: CASSPTERGNYGYTF. Here the CDR3 DNA reads TGTGCCAGCAGTCCTACTGAACGGGGGAACTATGGCTACACCTTC.